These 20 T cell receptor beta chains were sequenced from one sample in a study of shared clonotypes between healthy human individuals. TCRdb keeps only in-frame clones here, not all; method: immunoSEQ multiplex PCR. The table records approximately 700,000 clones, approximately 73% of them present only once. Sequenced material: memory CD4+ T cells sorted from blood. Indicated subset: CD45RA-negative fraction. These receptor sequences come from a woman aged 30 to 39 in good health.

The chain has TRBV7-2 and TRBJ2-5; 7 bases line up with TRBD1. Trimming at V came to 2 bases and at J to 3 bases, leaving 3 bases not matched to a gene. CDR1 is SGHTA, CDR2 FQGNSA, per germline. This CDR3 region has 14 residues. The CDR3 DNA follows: TGTGCCAGCAGCTTAATGGGACAGAAAGAGACCCAGTACTTC. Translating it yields CASSLMGQKETQYF.

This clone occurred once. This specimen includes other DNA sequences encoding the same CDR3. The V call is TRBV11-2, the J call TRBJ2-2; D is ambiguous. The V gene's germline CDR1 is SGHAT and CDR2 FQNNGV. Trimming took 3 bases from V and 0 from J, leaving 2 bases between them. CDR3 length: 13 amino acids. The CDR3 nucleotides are TGTGCCAGCAGCTTGACGAACACCGGGGAGCTGTTTTTT. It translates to CASSLTNTGELFF.

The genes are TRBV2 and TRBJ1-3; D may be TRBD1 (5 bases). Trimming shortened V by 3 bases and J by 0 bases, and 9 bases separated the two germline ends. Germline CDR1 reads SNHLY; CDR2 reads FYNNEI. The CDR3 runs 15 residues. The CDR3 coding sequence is TGTGCCAGCAGTGATCAGGGTGTCTCTGGAAACACCATATATTTT. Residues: CASSDQGVSGNTIYF. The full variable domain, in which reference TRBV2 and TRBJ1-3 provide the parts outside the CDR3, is EPEVTQTPSHQVTQMGQEVILRCVPISNHLYFYWYRQILGQKVEFLVSFYNNEISEKSEIFDDQFSVERPDGSNFTLKIRSTKLEDSAMYFCASSDQGVSGNTIYFGEGSWLTVV.

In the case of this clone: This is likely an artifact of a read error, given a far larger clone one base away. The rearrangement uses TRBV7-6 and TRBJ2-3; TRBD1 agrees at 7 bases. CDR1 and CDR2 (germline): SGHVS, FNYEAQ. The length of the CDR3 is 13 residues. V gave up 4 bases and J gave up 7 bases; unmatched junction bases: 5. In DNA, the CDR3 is TGTGCCAGCAGCTCCGAACAGGGGAATACGCAGTATTTT. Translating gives CASSSEQGNTQYF.

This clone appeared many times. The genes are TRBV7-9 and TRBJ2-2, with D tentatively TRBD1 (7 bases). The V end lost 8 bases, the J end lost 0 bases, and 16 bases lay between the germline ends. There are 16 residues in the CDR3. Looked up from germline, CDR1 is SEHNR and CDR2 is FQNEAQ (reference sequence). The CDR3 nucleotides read TGTGCCAGCGTAAGAGGAGGGGGCGCGAACACCGGGGAGCTGTTTTTT. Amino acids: CASVRGGGANTGELFF.

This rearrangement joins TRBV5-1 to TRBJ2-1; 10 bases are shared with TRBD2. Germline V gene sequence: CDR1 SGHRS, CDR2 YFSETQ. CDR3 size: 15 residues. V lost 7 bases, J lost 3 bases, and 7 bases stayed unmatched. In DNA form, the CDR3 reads TGCGCCAGCGGGACCGGGACTAGCGACTACAATGAGCAGTTCTTC. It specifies CASGTGTSDYNEQFF.

CDR3 coding DNA: TGTGCCAGCAGTGATAATGGGACCCCCTCCTACGAGCAGTACTTC. It yields the protein CASSDNGTPSYEQYF. The rearrangement uses TRBV28 and TRBJ2-7; D is perhaps TRBD1 or TRBD2 (5 bases each). The CDR3 spans 15 residues. Germline V gene sequence: CDR1 MDHEN, CDR2 SYDVKM. Trimming cost V 5 bases and J 0 bases, with 14 bases left between them.

The CDR3 coding sequence is TGTGCCATCGTTCCGTCCTCACGACCAGGTACTGAAGCTTTCTTT. The encoded protein is CAIVPSSRPGTEAFF. The V and J genes are TRBV28 and TRBJ1-1; D gene unclear. Trimming stripped 10 bases from V and 5 bases from J, with 23 bases between. Germline assignment: CDR1 MDHEN and CDR2 SYDVKM. The CDR3 is 15 amino acids.

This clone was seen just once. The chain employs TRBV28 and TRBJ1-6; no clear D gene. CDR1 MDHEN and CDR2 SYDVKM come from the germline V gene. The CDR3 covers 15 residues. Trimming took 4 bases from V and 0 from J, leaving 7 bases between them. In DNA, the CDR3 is TGTGCCAGCAGTTGGGCTGGCTCCTATAATTCACCCCTCCACTTT. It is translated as CASSWAGSYNSPLHF.

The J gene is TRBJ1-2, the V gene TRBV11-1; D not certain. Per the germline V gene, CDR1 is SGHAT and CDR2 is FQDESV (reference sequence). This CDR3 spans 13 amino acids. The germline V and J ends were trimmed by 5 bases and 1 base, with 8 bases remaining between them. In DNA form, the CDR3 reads TGTGCCAGCAGCCAGCTGGATAACTATGGCTACACCTTC. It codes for CASSQLDNYGYTF.

In DNA form, the CDR3 reads TGTGCCAGCAGGGAGATGGGACAGGGGTCGGGCAATCAGCCCCAGCATTTT. This sequence encodes CASREMGQGSGNQPQHF. The chain joins TRBV28 to TRBJ1-5, with 10 bases fitting TRBD1. After removal of 6 bases from V and 2 bases from J, the junction contained 10 bases not matched to a gene. This CDR3 is 17 amino acids long. The germline CDR1 and CDR2 sequences are MDHEN and SYDVKM.

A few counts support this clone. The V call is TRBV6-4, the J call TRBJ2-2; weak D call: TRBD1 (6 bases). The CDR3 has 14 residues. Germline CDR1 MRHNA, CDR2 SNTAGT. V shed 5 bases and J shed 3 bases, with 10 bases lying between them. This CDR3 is CASSISGDTGELFF. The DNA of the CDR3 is TGTGCCAGCAGTATCTCAGGGGACACCGGGGAGCTGTTTTTT.

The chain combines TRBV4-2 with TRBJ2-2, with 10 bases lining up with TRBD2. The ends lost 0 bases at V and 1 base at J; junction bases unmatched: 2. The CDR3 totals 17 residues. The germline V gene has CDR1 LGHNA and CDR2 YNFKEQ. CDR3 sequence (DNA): TGTGCCAGCAGCCAAGACTTAGCGGGAGGGAACACCGGGGAGCTGTTTTTT. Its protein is CASSQDLAGGNTGELFF.

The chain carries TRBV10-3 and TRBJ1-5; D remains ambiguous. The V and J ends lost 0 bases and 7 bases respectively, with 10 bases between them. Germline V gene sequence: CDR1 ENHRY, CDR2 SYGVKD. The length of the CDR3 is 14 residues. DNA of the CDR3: TGTGCCATCAGTGAGTCGGCTACGGGACAGCCCCAGCATTTT. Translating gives CAISESATGQPQHF.

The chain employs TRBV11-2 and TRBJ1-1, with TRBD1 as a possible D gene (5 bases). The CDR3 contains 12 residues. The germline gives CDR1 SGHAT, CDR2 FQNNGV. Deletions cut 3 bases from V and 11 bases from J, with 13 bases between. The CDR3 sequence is CASSLRRGGAFF. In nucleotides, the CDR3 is TGTGCCAGCAGCTTGAGGAGGGGAGGGGCTTTCTTT.

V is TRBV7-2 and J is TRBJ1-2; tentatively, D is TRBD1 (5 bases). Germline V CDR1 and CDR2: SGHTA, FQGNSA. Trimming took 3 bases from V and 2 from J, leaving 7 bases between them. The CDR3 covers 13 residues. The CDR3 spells CASSLGVNYGYTF. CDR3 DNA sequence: TGTGCCAGCAGCTTGGGGGTAAACTATGGCTACACCTTC.

The CDR3 here is CASKDRQGNEQYF. The CDR3 DNA follows: TGTGCCAGCAAGGACAGGCAGGGGAACGAGCAGTACTTC. V gene TRBV2 combines with J gene TRBJ2-7; TRBD1 agrees at 7 bases. The CDR3 consists of 13 residues. V gave up 7 bases and J gave up 5 bases; unmatched junction bases: 8. From germline, CDR1 is SNHLY and CDR2 FYNNEI.

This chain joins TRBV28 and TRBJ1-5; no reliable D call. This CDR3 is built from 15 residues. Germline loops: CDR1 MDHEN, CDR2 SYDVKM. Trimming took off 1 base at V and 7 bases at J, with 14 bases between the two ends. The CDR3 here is CASSLSVRGGQPQHF. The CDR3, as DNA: TGTGCCAGCAGTTTATCGGTCCGGGGTGGACAGCCCCAGCATTTT. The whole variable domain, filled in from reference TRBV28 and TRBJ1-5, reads DVKVTQSSRYLVKRTGEKVFLECVQDMDHENMFWYRQDPGLGLRLIYFSYDVKMKEKGDIPEGYSVSREKKERFSLILESASTNQTSMYLCASSLSVRGGQPQHFGDGTRLSIL.

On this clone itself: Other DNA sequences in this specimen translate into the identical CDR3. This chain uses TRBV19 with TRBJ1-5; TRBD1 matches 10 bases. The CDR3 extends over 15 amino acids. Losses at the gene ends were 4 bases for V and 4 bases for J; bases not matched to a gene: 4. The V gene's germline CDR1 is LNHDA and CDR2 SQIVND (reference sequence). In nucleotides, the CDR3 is TGTGCCAGTAGTAGACAGGGGGCTGGGAATCAGCCCCAGCATTTT. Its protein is CASSRQGAGNQPQHF.

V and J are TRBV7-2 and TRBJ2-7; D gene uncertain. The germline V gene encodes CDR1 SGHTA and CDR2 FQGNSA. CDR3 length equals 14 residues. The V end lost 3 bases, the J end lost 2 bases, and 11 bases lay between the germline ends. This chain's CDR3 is CASSFVGATYEQYF. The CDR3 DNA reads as TGTGCCAGCAGCTTTGTAGGAGCAACCTACGAGCAGTACTTC.